This T cell receptor beta chain was profiled in a study of T cell clonality in common variable immunodeficiency. This clone was seen many times. Read data end 3 residues before the CDR3 end; the end is taken from the germline J gene. Here immunoSEQ multiplex PCR was the method, and the copy in TCRdb shows in-frame clones only, minus some. The sample holds about 52,000 clones, and no clone turns up only once. Germline CDR1 reads SGHRS; CDR2 reads YFSETQ. The CDR3 has 12 residues. Trimming left V 0 bases short and J 8 bases short, with 5 bases between. Sequencing was performed on peripheral blood mononuclear cells. The chain uses TRBV5-1 and TRBJ2-2, with TRBD2 as a possible D gene (5 bases). The clonotype originates from a person aged 18 to 75 in good health. CDR3 bases read: TGCGCCAGCAGCTTGGAGCGGGGGGAG. Translating it yields CASSLERGE. The CDR3, in full, reads CASSLERGELFF.